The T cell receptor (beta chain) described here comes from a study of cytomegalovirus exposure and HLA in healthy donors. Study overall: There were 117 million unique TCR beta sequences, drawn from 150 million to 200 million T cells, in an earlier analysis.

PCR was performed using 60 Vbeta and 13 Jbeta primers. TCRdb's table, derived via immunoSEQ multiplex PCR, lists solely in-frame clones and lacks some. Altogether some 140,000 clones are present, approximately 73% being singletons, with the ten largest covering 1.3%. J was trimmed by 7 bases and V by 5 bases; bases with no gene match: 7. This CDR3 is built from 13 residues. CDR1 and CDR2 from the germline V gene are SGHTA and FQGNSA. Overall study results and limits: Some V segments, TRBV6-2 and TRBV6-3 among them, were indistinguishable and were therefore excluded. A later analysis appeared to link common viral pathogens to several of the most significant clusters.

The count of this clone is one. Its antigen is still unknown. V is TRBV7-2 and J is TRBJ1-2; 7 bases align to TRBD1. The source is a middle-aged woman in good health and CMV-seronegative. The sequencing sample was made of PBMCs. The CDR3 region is CASSAGGTRGYTF. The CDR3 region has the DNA TGTGCCAGCAGCGCAGGGGGGACCCGTGGCTACACCTTC.